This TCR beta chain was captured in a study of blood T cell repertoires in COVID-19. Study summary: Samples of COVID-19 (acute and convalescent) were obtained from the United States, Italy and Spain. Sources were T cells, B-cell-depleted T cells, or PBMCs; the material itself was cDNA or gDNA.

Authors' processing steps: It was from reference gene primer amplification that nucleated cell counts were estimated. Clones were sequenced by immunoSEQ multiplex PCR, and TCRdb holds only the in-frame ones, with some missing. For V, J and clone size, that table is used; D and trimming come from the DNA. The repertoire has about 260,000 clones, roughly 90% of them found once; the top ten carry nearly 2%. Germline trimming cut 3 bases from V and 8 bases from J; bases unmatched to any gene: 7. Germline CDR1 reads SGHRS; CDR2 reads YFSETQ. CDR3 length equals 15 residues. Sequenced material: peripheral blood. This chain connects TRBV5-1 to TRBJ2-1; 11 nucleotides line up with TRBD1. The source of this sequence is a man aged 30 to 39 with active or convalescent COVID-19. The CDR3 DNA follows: TGCGCCAGCAGCTCCGGGACAGGGGGTGGCGATGAGCAGTTCTTC. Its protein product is CASSSGTGGGDEQFF. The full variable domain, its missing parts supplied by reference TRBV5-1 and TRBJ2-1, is KAGVTQTPRYLIKTRGQQVTLSCSPISGHRSVSWYQQTPGQGLQFLFEYFSETQRNKGNFPGRFSGRQFSNSRSEMNVSTLELGDSALYLCASSSGTGGGDEQFFGPGTRLTVL.